Included here is one TCR beta chain sequence, with context. The antigen it recognizes is unknown. The sample holds no much larger clone one base away, and base qualities are not on file. Whole blood was collected in K2EDTA tubes by collaborating institutions according to the institutions' own protocols. For TCRbeta analysis, collaborators shipped samples in one of three forms: frozen whole blood, isolated PBMCs, or DNA extracted from either of those sample types. The sample belongs to a study of blood T cell repertoires in COVID-19 (dated by TCRdb to 2018 to 2021). Some background on the complete study: Samples from collaborators originated in the United States, Italy and Spain and spanned both the acute and convalescent phases of COVID-19. The material from the prospective study consisted of cDNA or gDNA derived from T cells, B-cell-depleted T cells, or PBMCs. The dataset comprised deeply sampled blood TCRbeta repertoires from subjects exposed to, actively infected with, or recovered from COVID-19. The repertoires were made available in a free public database intended to serve as a resource for research on the immune response to SARS-CoV-2. The samples were drawn from two sources: the first 160 participants of the ongoing ImmuneRACE study, and 1,254 subjects contributed by 6 global collaborators. A de-identified subject ID, COVID-19 status, age in years and sex were almost always included in the sample metadata. Where HLA class I and class II types were available, the types were taken from metadata supplied by the sample provider, not from assay-based typing.

The immunoSEQ Assay, a bias-controlled multiplex PCR, was used to amplify TCRbeta CDR3 regions from genomic DNA. The authors' analysis ran thus. The number of nucleated cells in each sample was estimated from the amplification of reference gene primers within the assay. To quantify the absolute abundance of each unique TCRbeta CDR3 rearrangement, sequence reads were collapsed and filtered. For each sample, productive Simpson clonality was calculated as the square root of Simpson's diversity index across productive rearrangements. The table comes from immuneACCESS by way of TCRdb, which keeps in-frame sequences with V and J called. Part of the clones is missing from these tables; in studies checked, under half for an unresolved V gene and the rest for unknown reasons. The DNA was the basis for D and trimming; V, J and clone size are from that table. The sample has about 330,000 clones on record, 70% to 90% of them singletons. Roughly 4% of the sample belongs to the ten largest clones.

CDR1 and CDR2 are drawn from the germline V gene: KGHDR, SFDVKD. The junction carries 18 bases between V and J, which are trimmed by 3 bases and 7 bases respectively. The CDR3 has 15 amino acids, counting the end cysteine and phenylalanine. The read is trimmed to its CDR3 DNA, 45 bases read in frame from base 1. Overall study results and their limits: How much clinical and demographic metadata was included differed by source and by participant, and the metadata was provided uncurated.

Specimen: peripheral blood. The rearranged chain carries TRBV24-1 and TRBJ2-7; TRBD2 is a weak D gene call, 6 bases matching. The source is a woman in her fifties or sixties with active or convalescent COVID-19. This receptor has the CDR3 CATSDPLDKAGEQYF. The sequenced DNA is TGTGCCACCAGTGATCCGTTGGACAAGGCGGGAGAGCAGTACTTC.